The rows below give T cell receptor beta chains drawn from one sample of a study of response to subunit inactivated influenza vaccine. TCRdb fed the RT-PCR reads into MiXCR, producing one record per CDR3 protein. The sample carries approximately 500,000 distinct CDR3 sequences, over 10% recorded once. The input for sequencing was PBMCs from blood, taken roughly 48 days after vaccination. The receptors stem from a man aged 50 or older who received an inactivated influenza vaccine. Both conserved end residues are part of each CDR3. D genes are given only for firm matches. Only some rows state a clone size, as once, few, many or a class for expanded clones.

d_call	v_call	clone_size	j_call	cdr3_length	cdr3_aa	cdr3_nt
-	TRBV7-8	many	TRBJ2-7	14	CASSLAAHSYEQYF	TGTGCCAGCAGCTTGGCGGCACACTCCTACGAGCAGTACTTC
TRBD2	TRBV12-3/TRBV12-4	few	TRBJ2-3	16	CASRHTSGGAVDTQYF	TGTGCCAGCAGGCACACTAGCGGGGGGGCGGTAGATACGCAGTATTTT
-	TRBV20-1	many	TRBJ1-1	14	CSARAGGSGTEAFF	TGCAGTGCTAGAGCGGGGGGCTCAGGGACTGAAGCTTTCTTT
-	TRBV20-1	-	TRBJ1-1	13	CSARGEGNTEAFF	TGCAGTGCTAGAGGGGAGGGGAACACTGAAGCTTTCTTT
TRBD2	TRBV29-1	once	TRBJ2-2	13	CSVGAGGAGELFF	TGCAGCGTTGGGGCGGGAGGGGCCGGGGAGCTGTTTTTT
TRBD1	TRBV5-5	-	TRBJ2-7	14	CASSLDRGSREQYF	TGTGCCAGCAGCTTGGACAGGGGCTCGAGGGAGCAGTACTTC
TRBD2	TRBV5-1	few	TRBJ2-7	15	CASSWTSGSFDEQYF	TGCGCCAGCAGCTGGACTAGCGGGAGTTTCGACGAGCAGTACTTC
-	TRBV20-1	-	TRBJ2-5	13	CSARGGAEETQYF	TGCAGTGCTAGGGGGGGGGCCGAAGAGACCCAGTACTTC
-	TRBV20-1	-	TRBJ1-1	14	CSARANTGYTEAFF	TGCAGTGCTAGGGCAAATACCGGTTACACTGAAGCTTTCTTT
TRBD1	TRBV9	many	TRBJ2-5	16	CASSVGAGQVTETQYF	TGTGCCAGCAGCGTAGGTGCGGGACAGGTCACAGAGACCCAGTACTTC
-	TRBV7-9	few	TRBJ2-1	11	CASSQDRQPYF	TGTGCCAGCAGCCAGGACAGACAGCCGTACTTC
-	TRBV20-1	few	TRBJ1-6	14	CSASNGAWVSPLHF	TGCAGTGCTAGTAACGGGGCATGGGTTTCACCCCTCCACTTT
-	TRBV6-5	-	TRBJ1-6	16	CASSYAGSSYNSPLHF	TGTGCCAGCAGTTACGCAGGGAGCTCCTATAATTCACCCCTCCACTTT
TRBD1	TRBV10-3	-	TRBJ2-3	14	CAIRRGQGSGTQYF	TGTGCCATTAGGAGGGGACAGGGTTCAGGTACGCAGTATTTT
TRBD2	TRBV9	-	TRBJ2-3	16	CASSVGDSGGTDTQYF	TGTGCCAGCAGCGTAGGGGATAGCGGGGGGACAGATACGCAGTATTTT
-	TRBV30	-	TRBJ2-1	13	CACSGSSYNEQFF	TGTGCCTGCAGCGGTAGCTCCTACAATGAGCAGTTCTTC
-	TRBV20-1	-	TRBJ1-1	15	CSARALLTGFAEAFF	TGCAGTGCTAGAGCGCTCCTGACAGGTTTCGCTGAAGCTTTCTTT
-	TRBV7-2	-	TRBJ1-2	14	CASSLAQRNYGYTF	TGTGCCAGCAGCTTAGCACAGCGGAACTATGGCTACACCTTC
-	TRBV2	few	TRBJ2-3	14	CASSDPLATDTQYF	TGTGCCAGCAGTGACCCGCTAGCCACAGATACGCAGTATTTT
TRBD2	TRBV6-5	-	TRBJ2-1	15	CASSYSRTSVYEQFF	TGTGCCAGCAGTTACTCGAGGACTAGTGTATATGAGCAGTTCTTC
-	TRBV6-5	few	TRBJ2-7	11	CASRTRDEQYF	TGTGCCAGCAGGACCAGGGACGAGCAGTACTTC
-	TRBV29-1	-	TRBJ1-1	13	CSVKDGLNTEAFF	TGCAGCGTCAAGGACGGCTTGAACACTGAAGCTTTCTTT
-	TRBV12-3/TRBV12-4	few	TRBJ1-5	15	CASSLNQDSNQPQHF	TGTGCCAGCAGTTTAAATCAGGACAGCAATCAGCCCCAGCATTTT
TRBD1	TRBV20-1	-	TRBJ2-1	13	CSAERDRDNEQFF	TGCAGTGCTGAACGGGACAGGGACAATGAGCAGTTCTTC
TRBD2	TRBV27	-	TRBJ2-2	16	CASSPLAGGSTGELFF	TGTGCCAGCAGTCCTCTGGCGGGAGGATCGACCGGGGAGCTGTTTTTT
-	TRBV11-2	few	TRBJ1-6	16	CASSANVRFYNSPLHF	TGTGCCAGCAGCGCCAACGTACGGTTCTATAATTCACCCCTCCACTTT
TRBD2	TRBV20-1	-	TRBJ2-3	16	CSARYLAGNDADTQYF	TGCAGTGCTAGATATCTAGCGGGGAACGACGCAGATACGCAGTATTTT
-	TRBV7-2	-	TRBJ2-3	15	CASSLGNRFTDTQYF	TGTGCCAGCAGCTTAGGGAACAGGTTTACAGATACGCAGTATTTT
TRBD2	TRBV7-3	few	TRBJ2-1	17	CASSPLGLAASYNEQFF	TGTGCCAGCAGCCCCTTGGGACTAGCGGCCTCCTACAATGAGCAGTTCTTC
-	TRBV5-1	many	TRBJ2-1	14	CASSFGTINNEQFF	TGCGCCAGCAGCTTTGGGACAATCAACAATGAGCAGTTCTTC
-	TRBV27	-	TRBJ1-5	15	CASSFSTGGNQPQHF	TGTGCCAGCAGTTTTTCAACCGGGGGCAATCAGCCCCAGCATTTT
-	TRBV5-6	-	TRBJ2-7	12	CASRIGTYEQYF	TGTGCCAGCAGAATTGGAACCTACGAGCAGTACTTC
-	TRBV7-9	-	TRBJ2-3	16	CASSYYGGPSTDTQYF	TGTGCCAGCAGCTATTATGGAGGCCCTAGCACAGATACGCAGTATTTT
TRBD1	TRBV20-1	few	TRBJ1-6	15	CSAREGGGGVSPLHF	TGCAGTGCTAGAGAAGGAGGGGGCGGGGTTTCACCCCTCCACTTT
-	TRBV12-3/TRBV12-4	medium-sized	TRBJ2-5	15	CASSLASGAQETQYF	TGTGCCAGCAGTTTGGCGAGCGGTGCGCAAGAGACCCAGTACTTC
TRBD1	TRBV6-5	few	TRBJ2-7	14	CASSYSRGPYEQYF	TGTGCCAGCAGTTACTCGAGGGGGCCCTACGAGCAGTACTTC
-	TRBV7-8	few	TRBJ1-4	17	CASSLAFWTATNEKLFF	TGTGCCAGCAGCTTAGCTTTTTGGACAGCAACTAATGAAAAACTGTTTTTT
TRBD2	TRBV20-1	-	TRBJ2-2	16	CSARNSGGPGTGELFF	TGCAGTGCTAGAAATAGCGGGGGCCCCGGCACCGGGGAGCTGTTTTTT
TRBD2	TRBV12-3/TRBV12-4	many	TRBJ2-3	16	CASSSRQSGSSDTQYF	TGTGCCAGCAGTTCTCGACAGAGCGGGAGTTCAGATACGCAGTATTTT
TRBD1	TRBV5-1	many	TRBJ2-2	15	CASSPWDRGAGELFF	TGCGCCAGCAGCCCCTGGGACAGGGGCGCCGGGGAGCTGTTTTTT
TRBD1	TRBV12-3/TRBV12-4	many	TRBJ2-7	15	CASSWDRGRSYEQYF	TGTGCCAGCAGCTGGGACAGGGGGCGATCCTACGAGCAGTACTTC
-	TRBV20-1	-	TRBJ1-2	14	CSASEGNNNYGYTF	TGCAGTGCTAGCGAGGGGAACAATAACTATGGCTACACCTTC
-	TRBV2	-	TRBJ1-6	13	CASNGLLGSPLHF	TGTGCCAGCAATGGACTATTGGGGTCACCCCTCCACTTT
TRBD1	TRBV20-1	many	TRBJ1-5	14	CSATTGIGYQPQHF	TGCAGTGCTACGACAGGGATAGGGTATCAGCCCCAGCATTTT
TRBD2	TRBV4-3	-	TRBJ2-7	16	CASSQEWLAGGNEQYF	TGCGCCAGCAGCCAAGAGTGGCTAGCGGGAGGCAACGAGCAGTACTTC
-	TRBV4-3	-	TRBJ2-7	13	CASSQAGDYEQYF	TGCGCCAGCAGCCAAGCAGGAGACTACGAGCAGTACTTC
TRBD1	TRBV7-2	-	TRBJ2-3	15	CASSRDRGLTDTQYF	TGTGCCAGCAGCCGTGACAGGGGGTTAACAGATACGCAGTATTTT
TRBD2	TRBV20-1	few	TRBJ2-4	17	CSAMGLAGGRAKNIQYF	TGCAGTGCAATGGGACTAGCGGGGGGTCGGGCCAAAAACATTCAGTACTTC
-	TRBV6-1	many	TRBJ2-5	12	CASSELGFTQYF	TGTGCCAGCAGTGAATTGGGATTCACCCAGTACTTC